Listed below are T cell receptor beta chains from one sample, sequenced in a study of cytomegalovirus exposure and HLA in healthy donors. Clones were read by immunoSEQ multiplex PCR, and TCRdb kept only the in-frame ones, dropping some. Found here are about 99,000 clones; the top ten clones hold 3.5%. The specimen sequenced was PBMCs. The origin of the receptors is a man aged 35 to 55 in good health and CMV-seronegative. CDR3s include the opening cysteine and the closing phenylalanine or tryptophan. D genes are given only for firm matches.

TRBJ2-3 | TRBD1 | 15 | TRBV5-1 | TGCGCCAGCTCCATACAGGGGGCTGGCACAGATACGCAGTATTTT | CASSIQGAGTDTQYF
TRBJ1-4 | . | 14 | TRBV27 | TGTGCCAGCAGTTTATCAGGGGTAGTTGAAAAACTGTTTTTT | CASSLSGVVEKLFF
TRBJ2-2 | . | 16 | TRBV18 | TGTGCCAGCTCACCACTACAGGTCATGAACACCGGGGAGCTGTTTTTT | CASSPLQVMNTGELFF
TRBJ1-2 | TRBD1 | 16 | TRBV9 | TGTGCCAGCAGCGTAGGTGGCCAGGGGGGAAACTATGGCTACACCTTC | CASSVGGQGGNYGYTF
TRBJ1-3 | . | 12 | TRBV30 | TGTGCCTGGACCCTTCTCGGAAACACCATATATTTT | CAWTLLGNTIYF
TRBJ1-4 | . | 15 | TRBV9 | TGTGCCAGCAGCGGGGGGGGGCCCGATAATGAAAAACTGTTTTTT | CASSGGGPDNEKLFF
TRBJ2-1 | TRBD1 | 16 | TRBV6-5 | TGTGCCAGCAGTTATCAGGGACAGGGGGGTAGGAATGAGCAGTTCTTC | CASSYQGQGGRNEQFF
TRBJ1-5 | TRBD1 | 15 | TRBV2 | TGTGCCAGCAGTTCCGGGACAGGGAAGGGTCAGCCCCAGCATTTT | CASSSGTGKGQPQHF
TRBJ2-7 | TRBD1 | 13 | TRBV18 | TGTGCCAGCTCACCACGAGACAGGGACGAGCAGTACTTC | CASSPRDRDEQYF
TRBJ2-7 | . | 15 | TRBV6-1 | TGTGCCAGCAGTGAAATCCAGGGGCCACACTACGAGCAGTACTTC | CASSEIQGPHYEQYF
TRBJ1-2 | . | 16 | TRBV7-2 | TGTGCCAGCAGCTTAGGGCCGACGGGGGGCGGCTATGGCTACACCTTC | CASSLGPTGGGYGYTF
TRBJ2-3 | TRBD2 | 19 | TRBV9 | TGTGCCAGCAGCGTAAGCAGGAGACTAGCGGGGGGGCCATCAGATACGCAGTATTTT | CASSVSRRLAGGPSDTQYF
TRBJ2-1 | . | 17 | TRBV29-1 | TGCAGCGTTGAGGGACCTCGCGGGACGGCACTATACAATGAGCAGTTCTTC | CSVEGPRGTALYNEQFF
TRBJ2-3 | TRBD2 | 15 | TRBV7-6 | TGTGCCAGCAGCTTAGGCGGGGGGGTCACAGATACGCAGTATTTT | CASSLGGGVTDTQYF
TRBJ2-2 | TRBD2 | 15 | TRBV19 | TGTGCCAGTACAACTAGCGGGAGAGGCACCGGGGAGCTGTTTTTT | CASTTSGRGTGELFF
TRBJ1-4 | TRBD1 | 15 | TRBV7-6 | TGTGCCAGCAAAAGGTCTGGGACAGCCTTCCAAAAACTGTTTTTT | CASKRSGTAFQKLFF
TRBJ2-1 | TRBD2 | 17 | TRBV13 | TGTGCCAGCAGCTTAGGGCGGCTAGCGGGGGGTCGCAATGAGCAGTTCTTC | CASSLGRLAGGRNEQFF
TRBJ2-1 | . | 12 | TRBV6-6 | TGTGCCAGCAGTCCGTCGTACAATGAGCAGTTCTTC | CASSPSYNEQFF
TRBJ2-7 | TRBD1 | 16 | TRBV2 | TGTGCCAGCAGTGAGTATAGGGACAGGGGGCGCTCCGAGCAGTACTTC | CASSEYRDRGRSEQYF
TRBJ2-7 | . | 11 | TRBV20-1 | TGCAGTGCTAGAGTTTACTACGAGCAGTACTTC | CSARVYYEQYF
TRBJ2-6 | TRBD2 | 16 | TRBV4-3 | TGCGCCAGCAGCCAAGTGGGAGGGACTGGGGCCAACGTCCTGACTTTC | CASSQVGGTGANVLTF
TRBJ2-7 | TRBD2 | 17 | TRBV4-3 | TGCGCCAGCAGCCAAGGGATAGCGGGAGATCTCTGGTACGAGCAGTACTTC | CASSQGIAGDLWYEQYF
TRBJ1-2 | TRBD1 | 15 | TRBV6-5 | TGTGCCAGCAGTTTGCAGGGGGTTCAGCAGTATGGCTACACCTTC | CASSLQGVQQYGYTF
TRBJ2-7 | . | 16 | TRBV21-1 | TGTGCCAGCAGCAAAGGTCGTCAACCAGAGGGCCGGGAGCAGTACTTC | CASSKGRQPEGREQYF
TRBJ1-1 | TRBD1 | 18 | TRBV10-3 | TGTGCCATCAGTGAGTCCGAATGGACAGGGGGAAGGAACACTGAAGCTTTCTTT | CAISESEWTGGRNTEAFF
TRBJ2-2 | TRBD2 | 17 | TRBV4-1 | TGCGCCAGCAGCCCTCTGACTAGCGGGACGAACACCGGGGAGCTGTTTTTT | CASSPLTSGTNTGELFF
TRBJ1-6 | . | 14 | TRBV30 | TGTGCCTGGAGGGCCTCTCTGGTGGTTTCACCCCTCCACTTT | CAWRASLVVSPLHF
TRBJ1-1 | . | 12 | TRBV6-5 | TGTGCCAGCAGTCTTACAAGAAGTGAAGCTTTCTTT | CASSLTRSEAFF
TRBJ2-1 | TRBD1 | 11 | TRBV19 | TGTGCCAGTAGTATCGACAGGGATAAGTTCTTC | CASSIDRDKFF
TRBJ2-1 | . | 14 | TRBV5-1 | TGCGCCAGCAGCTTGAGGGGAGGCCTCGAGGAGCAGTTCTTC | CASSLRGGLEEQFF
TRBJ1-2 | TRBD1 | 12 | TRBV19 | TGTGCCAGTAGTGACAGGGTTCGGGGCTACACCTTC | CASSDRVRGYTF
TRBJ2-2 | TRBD1 | 15 | TRBV5-4 | TGTGCCAGCAGCACCGACAGGGTTCCGACCGGGGAGCTGTTTTTT | CASSTDRVPTGELFF